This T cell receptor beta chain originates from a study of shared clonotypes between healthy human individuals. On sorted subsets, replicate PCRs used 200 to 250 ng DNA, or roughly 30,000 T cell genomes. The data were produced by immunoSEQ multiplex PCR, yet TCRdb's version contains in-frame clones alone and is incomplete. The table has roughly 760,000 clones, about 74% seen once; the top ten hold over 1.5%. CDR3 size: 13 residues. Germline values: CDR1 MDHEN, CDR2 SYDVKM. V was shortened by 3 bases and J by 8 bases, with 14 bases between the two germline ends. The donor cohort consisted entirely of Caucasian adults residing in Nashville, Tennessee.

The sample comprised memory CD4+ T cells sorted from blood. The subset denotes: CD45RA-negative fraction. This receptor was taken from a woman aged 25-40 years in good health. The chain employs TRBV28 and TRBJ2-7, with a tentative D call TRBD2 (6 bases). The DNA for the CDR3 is TGTGCCAGCAGTTTTCGTGCGGGAATCAAGCAGTACTTC. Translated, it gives CASSFRAGIKQYF.